The sequence of this T cell receptor beta chain was determined in a study of blood T cell repertoires in COVID-19 (dated by TCRdb to about 2020). Broadly, across the study: Samples covering the acute and convalescent phases of COVID-19 were provided by collaborators in the United States, Italy and Spain. The material from the prospective study consisted of cDNA or gDNA derived from T cells, B-cell-depleted T cells, or PBMCs. Subjects who had been exposed to COVID-19, were actively infected with it, or had recovered from it provided the deeply sampled blood TCRbeta repertoires that made up the dataset. The repertoires were released in a freely available public database meant as a resource for research on the immune response to SARS-CoV-2. Samples came from the ongoing ImmuneRACE study (first 160 participants) plus 1,254 subjects from 6 global collaborators. Nearly every sample came with metadata listing a de-identified subject ID, COVID-19 status, age in years and sex. Where available, HLA class I and class II types were taken from metadata supplied by the sample provider and were not determined by assay-based typing.

Reading the germline V gene (reference sequence) gives CDR1 LNHDA and CDR2 SQIVND. V and J are trimmed by 5 bases and 8 bases, and the gene matches miss 14 bases of the junction. The CDR3 sequence holds 15 residues, the cysteine and phenylalanine included. Of all the DNA, just the CDR3 is kept, 45 bases in frame from base 1. Study-level results and caveats: The amount of clinical and demographic metadata varied by source and participant and was provided uncurated.

With regard to this clone: Its antigen has not been determined. The sample holds no much larger clone one base away, and base qualities are not on file.

The immunoSEQ Assay, a bias-controlled multiplex PCR, was used to amplify TCRbeta CDR3 regions from genomic DNA. The source study handled its data this way. Nucleated cell counts per sample were estimated from amplification of reference gene primers within the assay. Sequence reads were collapsed and filtered to measure the absolute abundance of every unique TCRbeta CDR3 rearrangement. For each sample, productive Simpson clonality was calculated as the square root of Simpson's diversity index across productive rearrangements. TCRdb stores this immuneACCESS table with in-frame sequences only. Part of the clones is absent; in the studies checked, under half of the shortfall reflects unresolved V genes, and no reason is known for the rest. Clone size and V and J calls were adopted from that table, with D and trimming inferred from the DNA. For this sample the table gives some 60,000 clones, of which about 84% were detected only once. Of the sample, roughly 7% falls within the top ten clones.

Collaborating institutions collected whole blood in K2EDTA tubes following their own protocols. Collaborator samples were shipped for TCRbeta analysis as frozen whole blood, isolated PBMCs, or DNA extracted from either sample type. The clonotype comes from a man aged 55 to 70 with acute or convalescent COVID-19. The chain is assembled from TRBV19 and TRBJ1-1, with 7 bases aligning to TRBD1. The specimen was peripheral blood. CDR3 region: CASSHGTAGDAEAFF. The DNA sequence is TGTGCCAGTAGTCATGGGACAGCCGGAGATGCGGAAGCTTTCTTT. Beyond the CDR3, the reference TRBV19 and TRBJ1-1 genes provide the residues; the full variable domain reads: DGGITQSPKYLFRKEGQNVTLSCEQNLNHDAMYWYRQDPGQGLRLIYYSQIVNDFQKGDIAEGYSVSREKKESFPLTVTSAQKNPTAFYLCASSHGTAGDAEAFFGQGTRLTVV.